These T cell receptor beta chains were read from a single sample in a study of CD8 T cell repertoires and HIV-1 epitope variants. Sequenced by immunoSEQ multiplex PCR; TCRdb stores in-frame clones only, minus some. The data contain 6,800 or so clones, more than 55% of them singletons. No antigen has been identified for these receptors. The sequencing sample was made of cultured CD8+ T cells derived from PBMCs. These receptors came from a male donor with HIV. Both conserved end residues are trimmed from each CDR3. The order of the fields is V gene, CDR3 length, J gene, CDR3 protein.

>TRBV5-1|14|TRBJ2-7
ASSLSPGQGSYEQY
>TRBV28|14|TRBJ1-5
ASSSAPGISNQPQH
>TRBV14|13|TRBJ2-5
ASSQDRGLVETQY
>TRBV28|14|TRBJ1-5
ASSLEAVSSNQPQH
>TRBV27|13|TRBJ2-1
ASNPGGGAYNEQF
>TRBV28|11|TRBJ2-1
ASSILAGSEQF
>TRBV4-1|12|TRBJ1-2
ASSQDEMSYGYT
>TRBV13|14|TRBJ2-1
ASSFWGSAVENEQF
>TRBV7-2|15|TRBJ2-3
ASSLKGRTGGVDTQY
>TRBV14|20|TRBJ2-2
ASSQGAGSTVLGQGLTGELF
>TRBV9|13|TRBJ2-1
ASSPWTSGGREQF
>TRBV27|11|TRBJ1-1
ASSLGGGPEAF
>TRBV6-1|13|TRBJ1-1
ASSEVGGDIAEAF
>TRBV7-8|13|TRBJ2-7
ASSLEVQATYEQY
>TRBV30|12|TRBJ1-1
ACPGDRENTEAF
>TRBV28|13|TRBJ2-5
ASSRESGGQETQY
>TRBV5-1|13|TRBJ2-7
ASSVLPGQGYEQY
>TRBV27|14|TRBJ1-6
ASSLYAWDKNSPLH
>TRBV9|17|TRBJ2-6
ASSPSGTPVSSGANVLT
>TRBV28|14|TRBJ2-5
ASTRGAGILQETQY
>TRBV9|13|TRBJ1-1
ASSVEGTSRTEAF
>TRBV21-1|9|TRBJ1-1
ASSRGTEAF
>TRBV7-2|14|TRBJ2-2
ASSPPAGFNTGELF
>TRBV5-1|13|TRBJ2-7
ASSGGQRVAYEQY
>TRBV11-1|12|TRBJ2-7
ASSLGPGGYEQY
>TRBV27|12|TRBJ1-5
ASSFGDSNQPQH
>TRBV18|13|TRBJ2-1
ASSTGWDGYNEQF
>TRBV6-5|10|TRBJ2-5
ASSQDKETQY
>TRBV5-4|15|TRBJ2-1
ASSRVSSGGSYNEQF
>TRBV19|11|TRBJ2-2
ASSRPNTGELF
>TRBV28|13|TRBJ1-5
ASTREGQGIQPQH
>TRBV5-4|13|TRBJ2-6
ASSRGGAGANVLT
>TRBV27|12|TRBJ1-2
ASSITGGTYGYT
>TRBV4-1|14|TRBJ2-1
ASASQDRGGPNEQF
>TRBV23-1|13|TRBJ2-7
ASGLPDLSSYEQY
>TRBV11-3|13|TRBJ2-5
ASSLGQASGETQY
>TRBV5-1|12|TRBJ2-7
ASSLIAGLYEQY
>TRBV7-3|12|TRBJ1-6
ASSASGGHPPLH
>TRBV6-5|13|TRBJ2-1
ASSSLLDSYNEQF
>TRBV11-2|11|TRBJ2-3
ASSLRTADTQY
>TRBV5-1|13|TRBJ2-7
ASSPNWGSSYEQY
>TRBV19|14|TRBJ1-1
ASSIGRDPGRGEAF
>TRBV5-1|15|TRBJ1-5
ASSPVPDIGRAQPQH
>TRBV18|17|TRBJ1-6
ASSPLWDDSGSYNSPLH